Included here is one TCR beta chain sequence, with context. Profiled with immunoSEQ multiplex PCR; TCRdb holds only in-frame clones, not every one. The table includes 100,000 or so clones, approximately 95% detected once. The V gene end was trimmed by 6 bases and the J gene end by 7 bases; junction bases not matched to a gene: 11. The CDR3 loop spans 16 amino acids. Germline CDR1 is SGHVS and CDR2 is FQNEAQ. The data were obtained in a study of technical replicates of blood from several donors. Sequencing used T cells isolated from PBMCs. The chain recombines TRBV7-8 with TRBJ2-1; TRBD2 matches at 11 bases. The sequence was collected from a human donor in good health. The CDR3 DNA reads as TGTGCCAGCAGAAAATCGGTACTAGCGGGGGAAAATGAGCAGTTCTTC. Translated: CASRKSVLAGENEQFF.